What follows is one T cell receptor (beta chain) and its context. Sequencing used immunoSEQ multiplex PCR; TCRdb keeps in-frame clones, though not all of them. The sample holds fewer than 250,000 clones, approximately 90% seen once. The CDR3 consists of 15 residues. CDR1 is MNHNS, CDR2 SASEGT, per germline. Trimming at V came to 1 base and at J to 4 bases, leaving 4 bases not matched to a gene. These data come from a study of blood T cell repertoires in COVID-19. On the study more broadly: Specimens from acute and convalescent COVID-19 originated in the United States, Italy and Spain. The analysed material was cDNA or gDNA that came from T cells, B-cell-depleted T cells, or PBMCs.

Participants were aged roughly 18 to 89 years from roughly 26 US areas. Clinical history reported by participants formed the basis on which cohorts were assigned. This chain connects TRBV6-1 to TRBJ2-1; 7 positions agree with TRBD1. This clonotype was sampled from a woman in her 30s with acute COVID-19. The sample consisted of PBMCs or T cells enriched from blood (not recorded which). The CDR3 reads CASSEDPGGYNEQFF. In nucleotides, the CDR3 is TGTGCCAGCAGTGAAGATCCAGGGGGATACAATGAGCAGTTCTTC.